A selection of T cell receptor beta chains follows, all from one sample in a study of T cell changes during pregnancy in multiple sclerosis. The protocol was immunoSEQ multiplex PCR, while the TCRdb copy is restricted to in-frame clones and leaves out a portion. The data contain tens of thousands of clones, roughly 94% of them singletons. Specimen: peripheral blood, collected before pregnancy. These receptors came from a female donor with multiple sclerosis, enrolled in a pregnancy study. The CDR3 runs from the conserved cysteine through the conserved F or W. A D gene is named only where the DNA matches it firmly. Rows give clone size only sometimes, using once, few, many, or a class for an expanded clone.

d_gene,v_gene,j_gene,abundance,CDR3nt,CDR3aa
TRBD1,TRBV5-1,TRBJ2-7,once,TGCGCCAGCAGCTTGCAAGACAGGGGGGTTGAGCAGTACTTC,CASSLQDRGVEQYF
-,TRBV2,TRBJ1-2,-,TGTGCCAGCAGTGATTGGGCAGATTATACGAACTATGGCTACACCTTC,CASSDWADYTNYGYTF
TRBD1,TRBV5-6,TRBJ2-3,-,TGTGCCAGCAGACGGACAGGAGCGGATACGCAGTATTTT,CASRRTGADTQYF
TRBD1,TRBV9,TRBJ2-3,-,TGTGCCAGCAAGACAGGGGCCTCAGATACGCAGTATTTT,CASKTGASDTQYF
-,TRBV11-2,TRBJ2-7,-,TGTGCCAGCAGCTTAGGAGAGGACTCCTACGAGCAGTACTTC,CASSLGEDSYEQYF
TRBD1,TRBV5-4,TRBJ1-6,-,TGTGCCAGCAGCCCCGGACAGGATCCTTCACCCCTCCACTTT,CASSPGQDPSPLHF
TRBD1,TRBV5-1,TRBJ2-5,-,TGCGCCAGCAGCCCTACAGGGGAAGAGACCCAGTACTTC,CASSPTGEETQYF
-,TRBV7-9,TRBJ2-5,once,TGTGCCAGCAGCCTACAGGATTTACCGCAAGAGACCCAGTACTTC,CASSLQDLPQETQYF
TRBD2,TRBV5-1,TRBJ2-1,-,TGCGCCAGCAGCGGTTGGACTAGCGGGGGCAATGAGCAGTTCTTC,CASSGWTSGGNEQFF
TRBD1,TRBV18,TRBJ1-5,-,TGTGCCAGCTCCCGGGGACAGGGGAGGTATCAGCCCCAGCATTTT,CASSRGQGRYQPQHF
-,TRBV9,TRBJ2-1,-,TGTGCCAGCAGCGTAACTCTAAGCTCCTACAATGAGCAGTTCTTC,CASSVTLSSYNEQFF
-,TRBV6-1,TRBJ1-5,-,TGTGCCAGCACCTCAACAGGGTTAAATCAGCCCCAGCATTTT,CASTSTGLNQPQHF
-,TRBV19,TRBJ1-2,-,TGTGCCAGTAGTATATCCCGGACAAACTATGGCTACACCTTC,CASSISRTNYGYTF
TRBD1,TRBV6-1,TRBJ2-7,-,TGTGCCAGCAGTGACTGGGGACAGCAATACGAGCAGTACTTC,CASSDWGQQYEQYF
TRBD1,TRBV13,TRBJ1-2,-,TGTGCCAGCAGCTTTGGGACAGGGCATGGCTACACCTTC,CASSFGTGHGYTF
TRBD2,TRBV10-2,TRBJ2-3,-,TGCGCCAGCAGTGAAGGAGCGGGGGCGGGGGGCACAGATACGCAGTATTTT,CASSEGAGAGGTDTQYF
-,TRBV7-9,TRBJ2-7,-,TGTGCCAGCAGCTTCACCGAGTCCTACGAGCAGTACTTC,CASSFTESYEQYF
-,TRBV5-1,TRBJ1-1,-,TGCGCCAGCAGCTCCGGGTCCACTGAAGCTTTCTTT,CASSSGSTEAFF
-,TRBV6-5,TRBJ1-1,-,TGTGCCAGCAGGGAACAGGGGAACACTGAAGCTTTCTTT,CASREQGNTEAFF
TRBD1,TRBV7-2,TRBJ2-7,-,TGTGCCAGCAGCTTAGGCGGGACAGGGGCCTACGAGCAGTACTTC,CASSLGGTGAYEQYF
-,TRBV4-1,TRBJ1-1,-,TGCGCCAGCAGCCAAGATAGTGCCTCATTCAACACTGAAGCTTTCTTT,CASSQDSASFNTEAFF
-,TRBV4-1,TRBJ2-5,-,TGCGCCAGCAGCCAACTCTTGGGCCAGGGGGGAGAGACCCAGTACTTC,CASSQLLGQGGETQYF
-,TRBV6-5,TRBJ2-1,-,TGTGCCAGCAGTTACATGGGGACTTTGGGGGAGCAGTTCTTC,CASSYMGTLGEQFF
-,TRBV27,TRBJ2-2,-,TGTGCCAGCAGTTTAGGGGGTCTCGGGGGCGGGGAGCTGTTTTTT,CASSLGGLGGGELFF
TRBD1,TRBV9,TRBJ1-2,-,TGTGCCAGCAGCACCACAGGGGGGAACTATGGCTACACCTTC,CASSTTGGNYGYTF
TRBD1,TRBV6-6,TRBJ1-6,-,TGTGCCAGCAGTTCATACGGACAGGGGGCGCGACCCCTCCACTTT,CASSSYGQGARPLHF
TRBD1,TRBV7-7,TRBJ1-3,-,TGTGCTAGCAGCTTAACCCAAGAGGGGGCCGGGGACTTT,CASSLTQEGAGDF
-,TRBV4-2,TRBJ1-1,-,TGTGCCAGCAGCTCCTCCGGGACAAAAGGCACTGAAGCTTTCTTT,CASSSSGTKGTEAFF
TRBD1,TRBV6-6,TRBJ1-6,once,TGTGCCAGCAGTAAGGCCGGGACAGATAATAATTCACCCCTCCACTTT,CASSKAGTDNNSPLHF
-,TRBV11-3,TRBJ1-3,-,TGTGCCAGCAGCCGGGACACACACTCTGGAAACACCATATATTTT,CASSRDTHSGNTIYF
TRBD2,TRBV4-2,TRBJ2-1,-,TGTGCCAGCAGCCAGCTAGCGGGGTCCAATGAGCAGTTCTTC,CASSQLAGSNEQFF
-,TRBV21-1,TRBJ1-3,-,TGTGCCAGCAGCAAAGGGGGAACAGGTTCCGACGGTGACACCATATATTTT,CASSKGGTGSDGDTIYF
TRBD1,TRBV29-1,TRBJ1-2,-,TGCAGCGGAGGGACAGGCTATGGCTACACCTTC,CSGGTGYGYTF
TRBD1,TRBV6-1,TRBJ2-2,once,TGTGCCAGCAGTGAACCGGGACAGACGAACACCGGGGAGCTGTTTTTT,CASSEPGQTNTGELFF
TRBD1,TRBV6-5,TRBJ1-4,-,TGTGCCAGCAGTTACCGACAGGGACAAAGTGAAAAACTGTTTTTT,CASSYRQGQSEKLFF
-,TRBV21-1,TRBJ1-1,-,TGTGCCAGCAGCGCGAATGCGACAGTTAACACTGAAGCTTTCTTT,CASSANATVNTEAFF
TRBD1,TRBV5-5,TRBJ1-1,-,TGTGCCAGCAGCTTCCGACAGGGAGACACTGAAGCTTTCTTT,CASSFRQGDTEAFF
-,TRBV5-5,TRBJ2-2,-,TGTGCCAGCAGCTCTGTCCAGGGGACCGGGGAGCTGTTTTTT,CASSSVQGTGELFF
-,TRBV5-4,TRBJ1-2,-,TGTGCCAGCAGCTTGGAAATCGGGTCATATGGCTACACCTTC,CASSLEIGSYGYTF
TRBD1,TRBV30,TRBJ2-1,-,TGTGCCTGGAGCAACAGGGGGAATGAGCAGTTCTTC,CAWSNRGNEQFF
-,TRBV5-4,TRBJ1-1,-,TGTGCCAGCAGCTTGACAGGGATGAACACTGAAGCTTTCTTT,CASSLTGMNTEAFF
-,TRBV5-6,TRBJ1-5,-,TGTGCCAGCAGCTTGGCGAGGGCCGTAAGCAATCAGCCCCAGCATTTT,CASSLARAVSNQPQHF
TRBD2,TRBV5-4,TRBJ2-7,once,TGTGCCAGCAGCCAGCGAGAGGGACTAGCGGATCAGTACTTC,CASSQREGLADQYF
-,TRBV6-6,TRBJ2-7,-,TGTGCCAGCCAACTAGGGCAGGTGCAATACGAGCAGTACTTC,CASQLGQVQYEQYF
TRBD1,TRBV6-1,TRBJ2-7,-,TGTGCCAGCAGTCAAGACAGGGACGAGCAGTACTTC,CASSQDRDEQYF
-,TRBV19,TRBJ2-3,-,TGTGCCAGTAGTATTGGGGCTACAGATACGCAGTATTTT,CASSIGATDTQYF
TRBD1,TRBV4-1,TRBJ2-3,-,TGCGCCAGCAGCCATGCGCCCGGGACAGGGGTGTCAGATACGCAGTATTTT,CASSHAPGTGVSDTQYF
-,TRBV6-5,TRBJ2-3,-,TGTGCCAGCAGTTCAGGGGGGGATACGCAGTATTTT,CASSSGGDTQYF
TRBD1,TRBV11-1,TRBJ2-7,-,TGTGCCAGCAGCTTATCCGGGACAGGGGCCTACGAGCAGTACTTC,CASSLSGTGAYEQYF
TRBD2,TRBV6-1,TRBJ2-7,-,TGTGCCAGCAAGCGGGGGTCCTACGAGCAGTACTTC,CASKRGSYEQYF
-,TRBV30,TRBJ1-1,-,TGTGCCTGGAGTGAGGGGGGGGTTACTTTCTTT,CAWSEGGVTFF
TRBD1,TRBV2,TRBJ1-2,-,TGTGCCAGCAGTTATTCCGGGACAGGGAACTATGGCTACACCTTC,CASSYSGTGNYGYTF
TRBD1,TRBV7-9,TRBJ1-2,-,TGTGCCAGCAGCACTGGGACAGGGTCGAACTATGGCTACACCTTC,CASSTGTGSNYGYTF